This TCR beta chain derives from a study of blood T cells in healthy people across ages. Study findings and constraints: Strong correlation was found linking TCR beta diversity to naive T cell percentage. Long-lived donors exceeded aged donors in naive CD4+ cells and diversity. Nothing was known about donor CMV status, and this possibly confounded expanded clonotype changes.

Germline lookup yields CDR1 MDHEN and CDR2 SYDVKM. V was pared by 5 bases and J by 4 bases, with 14 bases between. The CDR3 consists of 14 residues. This clonotype was observed a few times. Its antigen is undetermined. Together with a sample-barcoded 5' primer, a J-beta primer mix was included in a second PCR lasting roughly 6 to 12 cycles. From the 5' RACE reads, TCRdb called clonotypes with MiXCR, one entry per CDR3 protein. This table has roughly 1,700,000 distinct CDR3 sequences, under 30% appearing once. The origin of this receptor is a woman aged 25 to 45 in good health. V and J are TRBV28 and TRBJ1-2; D gene ambiguous. Sample: blood. In nucleotides, the CDR3 is TGTGCCAGCAGTCCACCGAGCCCGAGCTATGGCTACACCTTC. This translates into CASSPPSPSYGYTF.